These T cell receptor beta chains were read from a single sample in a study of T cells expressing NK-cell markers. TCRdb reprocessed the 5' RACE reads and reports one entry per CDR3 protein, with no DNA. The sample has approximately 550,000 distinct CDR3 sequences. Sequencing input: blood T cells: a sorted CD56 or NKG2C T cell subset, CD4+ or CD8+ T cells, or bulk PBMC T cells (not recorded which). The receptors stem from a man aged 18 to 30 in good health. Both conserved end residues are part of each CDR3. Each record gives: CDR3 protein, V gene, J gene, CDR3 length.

cdr3_aa: CASNDPSNEQFF
v_call: TRBV19
j_call: TRBJ2-1
cdr3_length: 12

cdr3_aa: CASSLAAEPGNTIYF
v_call: TRBV5-1
j_call: TRBJ1-3
cdr3_length: 15

cdr3_aa: CAIQWQDTQYF
v_call: TRBV10-3
j_call: TRBJ2-3
cdr3_length: 11

cdr3_aa: CASSFYPDGGHGYTF
v_call: TRBV12-3/TRBV12-4
j_call: TRBJ1-2
cdr3_length: 15

cdr3_aa: CASSPPAGSSYNEQFF
v_call: TRBV18
j_call: TRBJ2-1
cdr3_length: 16

cdr3_aa: CSATLAGASKTQYF
v_call: TRBV20-1
j_call: TRBJ2-5
cdr3_length: 14

cdr3_aa: CASSATSGRDTEAFF
v_call: TRBV9
j_call: TRBJ1-1
cdr3_length: 15

cdr3_aa: CASSLGVAGVGETQYF
v_call: TRBV11-2
j_call: TRBJ2-5
cdr3_length: 16

cdr3_aa: CASSRYGQRTDTQYF
v_call: TRBV10-2
j_call: TRBJ2-3
cdr3_length: 15

cdr3_aa: CASSWGAQGAREKLFF
v_call: TRBV12-3/TRBV12-4
j_call: TRBJ1-4
cdr3_length: 16

cdr3_aa: CASRTLIWDRGESNSPLHF
v_call: TRBV12-3/TRBV12-4
j_call: TRBJ1-6
cdr3_length: 19

cdr3_aa: CSATGQGRYNEQFF
v_call: TRBV20-1
j_call: TRBJ2-1
cdr3_length: 14

cdr3_aa: CASSRNRGLGTGELFF
v_call: TRBV6-1
j_call: TRBJ2-2
cdr3_length: 16

cdr3_aa: CASRSRFGQGALETQYF
v_call: TRBV7-6
j_call: TRBJ2-5
cdr3_length: 17

cdr3_aa: CASSPNRDVRHYGYTF
v_call: TRBV6-5
j_call: TRBJ1-2
cdr3_length: 16

cdr3_aa: CASTLRGAYNEQFF
v_call: TRBV7-9
j_call: TRBJ2-1
cdr3_length: 14

cdr3_aa: CASSRGTQNSYEQYF
v_call: TRBV5-6
j_call: TRBJ2-7
cdr3_length: 15

cdr3_aa: CASSSPQWGCNQPQHF
v_call: TRBV5-1
j_call: TRBJ1-5
cdr3_length: 16

cdr3_aa: CASSFPPRGTTDTQYF
v_call: TRBV28
j_call: TRBJ2-3
cdr3_length: 16

cdr3_aa: CSARAQLAGGSEQYF
v_call: TRBV20-1
j_call: TRBJ2-7
cdr3_length: 15

cdr3_aa: CASSGVEGSNEQFF
v_call: TRBV9
j_call: TRBJ2-1
cdr3_length: 14

cdr3_aa: CASSPGLNANTGELFF
v_call: TRBV12-3/TRBV12-4
j_call: TRBJ2-2
cdr3_length: 16

cdr3_aa: CASSKQPGQRMYEQYF
v_call: TRBV27
j_call: TRBJ2-7
cdr3_length: 16

cdr3_aa: CAALEPGRTEAFF
v_call: TRBV6-1
j_call: TRBJ1-1
cdr3_length: 13

cdr3_aa: CASSQNPGQGAAGELFF
v_call: TRBV4-3
j_call: TRBJ2-2
cdr3_length: 17

cdr3_aa: CAISEGSGRTYEQYF
v_call: TRBV10-3
j_call: TRBJ2-7
cdr3_length: 15

cdr3_aa: CASSQEIGTIQYF
v_call: TRBV14
j_call: TRBJ2-4
cdr3_length: 13

cdr3_aa: CASKSRGDYGYTF
v_call: TRBV12-3/TRBV12-4
j_call: TRBJ1-2
cdr3_length: 13

cdr3_aa: CASSLIAGNNSPLHF
v_call: TRBV5-5
j_call: TRBJ1-6
cdr3_length: 15

cdr3_aa: CSARDLVLGEKLFF
v_call: TRBV20-1
j_call: TRBJ1-4
cdr3_length: 14

cdr3_aa: CSAKTSDQPYNEQFF
v_call: TRBV29-1
j_call: TRBJ2-1
cdr3_length: 15

cdr3_aa: CATSDVAGRNYNEQFF
v_call: TRBV24-1
j_call: TRBJ2-1
cdr3_length: 16

cdr3_aa: CASSFSRSYEQYF
v_call: TRBV7-9
j_call: TRBJ2-7
cdr3_length: 13

cdr3_aa: CASSYSDKYNEQFF
v_call: TRBV6-5
j_call: TRBJ2-1
cdr3_length: 14

cdr3_aa: CASSPTSAQGETQYF
v_call: TRBV7-9
j_call: TRBJ2-5
cdr3_length: 15

cdr3_aa: CASSAAWDKGLSPLHF
v_call: TRBV18
j_call: TRBJ1-6
cdr3_length: 16